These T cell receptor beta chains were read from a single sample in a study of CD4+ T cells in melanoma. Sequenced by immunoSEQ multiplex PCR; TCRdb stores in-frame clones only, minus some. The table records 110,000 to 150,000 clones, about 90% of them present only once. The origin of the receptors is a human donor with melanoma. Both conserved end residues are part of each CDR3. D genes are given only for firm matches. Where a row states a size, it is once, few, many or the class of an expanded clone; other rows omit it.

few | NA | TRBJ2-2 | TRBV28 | TGTGCCAGCAGTCGCCTCCGCGGGGAGCTGTTTTTT | CASSRLRGELFF
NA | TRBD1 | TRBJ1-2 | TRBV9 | TGTGCCAGCAGCCTCACAGGGGGCGCAGTCTATGGCTACACCTTC | CASSLTGGAVYGYTF
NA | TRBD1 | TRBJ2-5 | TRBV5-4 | TGTGCCAGCAGCCCAAGACAGGGGGAGACCCAGTACTTC | CASSPRQGETQYF
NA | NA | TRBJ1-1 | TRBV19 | TGTGCCAGTAGTATGGGGAGAACTGAAGCTTTCTTT | CASSMGRTEAFF
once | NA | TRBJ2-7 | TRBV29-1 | TGCAGCGTTGGGCGTTCGGGGAGGTGGGACGAGCAGTACTTC | CSVGRSGRWDEQYF
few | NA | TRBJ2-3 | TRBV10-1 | TGCGCCAGCAGTGAGTCCTACTTGGGGGGGCTGGATACGCAGTATTTT | CASSESYLGGLDTQYF
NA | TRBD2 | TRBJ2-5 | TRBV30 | TGTGCCTGGAGTGTCCCGGGGGGAGAGACCCAGTACTTC | CAWSVPGGETQYF
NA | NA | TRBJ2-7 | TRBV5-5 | TGTGCCAGCAGCTTGGGGCTGAACTACGAGCAGTACTTC | CASSLGLNYEQYF
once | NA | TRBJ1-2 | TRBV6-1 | TGTGCCAGCAGTGAAATTTCTGGTTGGGCAGTAGGCTATGGCTACACCTTC | CASSEISGWAVGYGYTF
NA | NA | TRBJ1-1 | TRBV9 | TGTGCCAGCAGCAGAGGCGGAACTGAAGCTTTCTTT | CASSRGGTEAFF
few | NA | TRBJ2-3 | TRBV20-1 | TGCAGTGCTAGGACCAATACGCAGTATTTT | CSARTNTQYF
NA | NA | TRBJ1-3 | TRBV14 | TGTGCCAGCAGCGCCCGGACTGCCCAAGTGGGAAACACCATATATTTT | CASSARTAQVGNTIYF
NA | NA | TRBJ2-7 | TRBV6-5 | TGTGCCAGCAGTCCCCACTTAGACGGGTCCTACGAGCAGTACTTC | CASSPHLDGSYEQYF
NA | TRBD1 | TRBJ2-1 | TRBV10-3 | TGTGCCATCAGTCCGAGGGGGCTGGTCGATGAGCAGTTCTTC | CAISPRGLVDEQFF
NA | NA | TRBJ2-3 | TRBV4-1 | TGCGCCAGCAGCCAAGTAGCCGGGACACCCACAGATACGCAGTATTTT | CASSQVAGTPTDTQYF
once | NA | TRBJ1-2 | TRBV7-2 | TGTGCCAGCACCCTAAACCCCAGTAACTATGGCTACACCTTC | CASTLNPSNYGYTF
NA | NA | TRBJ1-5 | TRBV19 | TGTGCCAGCAGCAGGGTCTGGGATCAGCCCCAGCATTTT | CASSRVWDQPQHF